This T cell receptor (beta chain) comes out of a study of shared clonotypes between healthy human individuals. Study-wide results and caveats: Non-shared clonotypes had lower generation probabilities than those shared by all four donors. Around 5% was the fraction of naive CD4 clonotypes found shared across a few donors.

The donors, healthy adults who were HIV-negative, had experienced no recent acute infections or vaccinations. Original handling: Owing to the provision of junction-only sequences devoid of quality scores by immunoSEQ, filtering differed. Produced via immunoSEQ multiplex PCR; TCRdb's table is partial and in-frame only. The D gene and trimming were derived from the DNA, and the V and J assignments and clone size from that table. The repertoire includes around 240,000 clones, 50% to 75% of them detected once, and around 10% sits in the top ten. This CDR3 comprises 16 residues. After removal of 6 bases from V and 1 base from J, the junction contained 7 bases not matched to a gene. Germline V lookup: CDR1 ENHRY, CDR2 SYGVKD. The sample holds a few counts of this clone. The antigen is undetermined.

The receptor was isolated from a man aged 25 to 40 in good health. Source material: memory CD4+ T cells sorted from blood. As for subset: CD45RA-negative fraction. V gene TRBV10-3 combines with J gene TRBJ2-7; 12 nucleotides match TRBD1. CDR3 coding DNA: TGTGCCATCAGCGCCTGGGACAGGGGGCTTTCCTACGAGCAGTACTTC. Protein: CAISAWDRGLSYEQYF.